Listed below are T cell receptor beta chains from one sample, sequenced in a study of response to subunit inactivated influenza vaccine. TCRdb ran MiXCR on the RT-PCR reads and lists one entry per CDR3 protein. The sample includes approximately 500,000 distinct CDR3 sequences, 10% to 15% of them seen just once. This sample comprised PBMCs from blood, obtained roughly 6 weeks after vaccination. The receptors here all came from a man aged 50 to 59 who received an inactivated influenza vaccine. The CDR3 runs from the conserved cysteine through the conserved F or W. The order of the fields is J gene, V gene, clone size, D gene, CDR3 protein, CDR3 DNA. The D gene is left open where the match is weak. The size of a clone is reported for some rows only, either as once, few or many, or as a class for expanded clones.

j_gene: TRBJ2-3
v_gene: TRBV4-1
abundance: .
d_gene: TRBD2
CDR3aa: CASRPRLAGVTIDTQYF
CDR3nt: TGCGCCAGCAGACCCCGACTAGCGGGGGTTACTATAGATACGCAGTATTTT

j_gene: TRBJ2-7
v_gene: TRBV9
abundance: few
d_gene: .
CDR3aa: CASSVEVISYEQYF
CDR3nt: TGTGCCAGCAGCGTAGAAGTTATCTCCTACGAGCAGTACTTC

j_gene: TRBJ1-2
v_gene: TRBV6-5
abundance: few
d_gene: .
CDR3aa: CASSYSFRQGNYGYTF
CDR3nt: TGTGCCAGCAGTTACTCGTTCAGGCAGGGTAACTATGGCTACACCTTC

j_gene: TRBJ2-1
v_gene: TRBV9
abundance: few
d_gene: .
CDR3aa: CASSVDAGWGNEQFF
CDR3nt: TGTGCCAGCAGCGTAGACGCAGGTTGGGGCAATGAGCAGTTCTTC

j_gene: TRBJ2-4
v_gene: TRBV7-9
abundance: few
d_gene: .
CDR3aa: CASSLVRLGAKNIQYF
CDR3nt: TGTGCCAGCAGCTTAGTCCGGCTTGGGGCCAAAAACATTCAGTACTTC

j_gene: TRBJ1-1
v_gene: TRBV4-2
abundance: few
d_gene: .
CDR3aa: CASSQEAGLTEAFF
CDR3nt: TGTGCCAGCAGCCAAGAGGCAGGCCTCACTGAAGCTTTCTTT

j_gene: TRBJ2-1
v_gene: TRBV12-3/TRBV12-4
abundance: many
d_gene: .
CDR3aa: CASSLGDYNEQFF
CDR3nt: TGTGCCAGCAGTTTAGGGGATTACAATGAGCAGTTCTTC

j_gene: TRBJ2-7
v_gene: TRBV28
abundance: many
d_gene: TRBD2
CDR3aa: CASSPGLLASQYF
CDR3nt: TGTGCCAGCAGTCCAGGACTACTAGCGAGCCAGTACTTC

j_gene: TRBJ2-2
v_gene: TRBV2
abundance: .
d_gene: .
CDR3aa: CASKVEQGNTGELFF
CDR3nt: TGTGCCAGCAAGGTGGAACAGGGAAACACCGGGGAGCTGTTTTTT

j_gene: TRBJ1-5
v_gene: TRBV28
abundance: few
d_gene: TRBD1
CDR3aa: CASSPTGGTPHQPQHF
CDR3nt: TGTGCCAGCAGTCCGACAGGGGGGACACCACATCAGCCCCAGCATTTT

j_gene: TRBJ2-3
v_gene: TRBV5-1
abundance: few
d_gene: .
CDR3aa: CASSLEGPRSTDTQYF
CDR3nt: TGCGCCAGCAGCTTGGAGGGGCCGCGTAGCACAGATACGCAGTATTTT

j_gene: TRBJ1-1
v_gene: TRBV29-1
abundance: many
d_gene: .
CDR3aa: CSVDRVGGTEAFF
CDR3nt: TGCAGCGTTGACAGGGTAGGAGGCACTGAAGCTTTCTTT

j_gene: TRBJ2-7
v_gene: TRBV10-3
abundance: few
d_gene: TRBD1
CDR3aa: CAISDRGQDYEQYF
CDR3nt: TGTGCCATCAGTGACCGCGGACAGGATTACGAGCAGTACTTC

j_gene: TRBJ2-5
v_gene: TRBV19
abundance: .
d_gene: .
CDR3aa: CASSRPDQETQYF
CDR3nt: TGTGCCAGTAGTCGGCCAGACCAAGAGACCCAGTACTTC

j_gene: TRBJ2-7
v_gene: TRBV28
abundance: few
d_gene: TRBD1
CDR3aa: CASSTTGTASYEQYF
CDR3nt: TGTGCCAGCAGTACTACCGGGACAGCATCCTACGAGCAGTACTTC

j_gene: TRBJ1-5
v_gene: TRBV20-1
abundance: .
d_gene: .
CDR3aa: CSASSGQQPQHF
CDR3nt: TGCAGTGCTAGTTCCGGACAGCAGCCCCAGCATTTT

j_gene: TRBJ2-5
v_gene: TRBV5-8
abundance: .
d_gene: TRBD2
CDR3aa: CASPQSGSLWETQYF
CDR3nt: TGTGCCAGCCCCCAGAGCGGGAGCCTTTGGGAGACCCAGTACTTC

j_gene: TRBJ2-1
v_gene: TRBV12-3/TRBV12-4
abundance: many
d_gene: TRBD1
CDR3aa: CASRGQGWGNEQFF
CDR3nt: TGTGCCAGCAGAGGACAGGGTTGGGGGAATGAGCAGTTCTTC

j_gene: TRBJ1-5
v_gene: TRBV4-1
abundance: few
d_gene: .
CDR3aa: CASSSAGPNQPQHF
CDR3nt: TGCGCCAGCAGCTCTGCGGGGCCCAATCAGCCCCAGCATTTT

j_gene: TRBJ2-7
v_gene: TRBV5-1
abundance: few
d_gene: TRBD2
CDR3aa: CASSRGLAGGEQYF
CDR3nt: TGCGCCAGCAGCCGGGGGCTAGCGGGCGGCGAGCAGTACTTC